This is a list of T cell receptor beta chains from one sample in a study of cytomegalovirus exposure and HLA in healthy donors. The assay was immunoSEQ multiplex PCR, and TCRdb's table has in-frame clones only and misses some. The sample holds about 100,000 clones, roughly 80% seen once. The material sequenced was PBMCs. These receptors were obtained from a man aged 25 to 40 in good health and CMV-seronegative. The CDR3 runs from the conserved cysteine through the conserved F or W. The D gene is left open where the match is weak. Size is omitted from some rows. Given values are once, few, many or a class for expanded clones.

v_gene	j_gene	d_gene	abundance	CDR3aa	CDR3nt
TRBV11-2	TRBJ2-7	TRBD2	-	CASSLVGAGLAGREYEQYF	TGTGCCAGCAGCTTAGTAGGAGCGGGTCTAGCGGGAAGAGAATACGAGCAGTACTTC
TRBV2	TRBJ2-1	TRBD2	few	CASSEGLATNEQFF	TGTGCCAGCAGTGAAGGACTAGCGACCAATGAGCAGTTCTTC
TRBV27	TRBJ1-1	TRBD1	-	CASSPTGAGEAFF	TGTGCCAGCAGCCCTACAGGGGCGGGTGAAGCTTTCTTT
TRBV4-1	TRBJ2-2	TRBD2	few	CASSQDSGGAGELFF	TGTGCCAGCAGCCAAGATAGCGGGGGGGCCGGGGAGCTGTTTTTT
TRBV6-5	TRBJ1-1	TRBD1	few	CASSLGQLNTEAFF	TGTGCCAGCAGTTTGGGACAGCTTAACACTGAAGCTTTCTTT
TRBV7-9	TRBJ2-1	TRBD2	-	CASNKAGVSDNEQFF	TGTGCCAGCAACAAAGCGGGAGTGTCAGACAATGAGCAGTTCTTC
TRBV6-1	TRBJ2-1	-	once	CASRVGNEQFF	TGTGCCAGCAGGGTCGGGAATGAGCAGTTCTTC
TRBV9	TRBJ2-2	-	-	CASSVRGGELFF	TGTGCCAGCAGCGTGCGTGGCGGGGAGCTGTTTTTT
TRBV5-1	TRBJ1-5	-	-	CASSAGESQPQHF	TGCGCCAGCAGCGCAGGGGAAAGCCAGCCCCAGCATTTT
TRBV9	TRBJ1-1	-	-	CASSGTMQGEAFF	TGTGCCAGCAGCGGAACAATGCAGGGTGAAGCTTTCTTT
TRBV4-1	TRBJ1-1	TRBD1	-	CASSQTGQGAMAEAFF	TGCGCCAGCAGCCAAACGGGACAGGGGGCGATGGCTGAAGCTTTCTTT
TRBV19	TRBJ2-7	-	-	CASSIGQSYEQYF	TGTGCCAGTAGTATAGGACAGTCCTACGAGCAGTACTTC
TRBV15	TRBJ2-3	TRBD1	-	CATSRHPRQGETDTQYF	TGTGCCACCAGCCGCCACCCTAGACAGGGAGAGACAGATACGCAGTATTTT
TRBV4-2	TRBJ2-7	-	once	CASSQDIGSSYEQYF	TGTGCCAGCAGCCAAGATATAGGGAGCTCCTACGAGCAGTACTTC
TRBV28	TRBJ1-4	TRBD1	few	CASSFQTGAVGKLFF	TGTGCCAGCAGTTTCCAGACAGGGGCCGTTGGAAAACTGTTTTTT
TRBV14	TRBJ2-7	TRBD2	-	CASSQVSGGPYEQYF	TGTGCCAGCAGCCAAGTAAGCGGGGGCCCCTACGAGCAGTACTTC
TRBV20-1	TRBJ2-3	-	-	CSQLATDTQYF	TGCAGCCAGTTGGCCACAGATACGCAGTATTTT
TRBV29-1	TRBJ2-5	TRBD2	-	CSVEDLGGLAVETQYF	TGCAGCGTTGAAGATCTTGGGGGACTAGCAGTGGAGACCCAGTACTTC
TRBV7-2	TRBJ1-2	-	-	CASSDEANYGYTF	TGTGCCAGCAGCGACGAGGCAAACTATGGCTACACCTTC
TRBV30	TRBJ1-1	-	-	CAWSPTGFTEAFF	TGTGCCTGGAGTCCGACAGGTTTCACTGAAGCTTTCTTT
TRBV2	TRBJ1-3	TRBD1	-	CARGQGSGNTIYF	TGTGCCAGAGGACAGGGATCTGGAAACACCATATATTTT
TRBV7-2	TRBJ2-7	-	few	CASSLNRDFEQYF	TGTGCCAGCAGCTTAAACCGGGATTTCGAGCAGTACTTC
TRBV5-1	TRBJ1-3	TRBD1	-	CASRRTGVGNTIYF	TGCGCCAGCAGGCGGACAGGGGTTGGAAACACCATATATTTT
TRBV5-1	TRBJ2-1	-	-	CASSFTGGSSYNEQFF	TGCGCCAGCAGCTTCACCGGGGGTAGCTCCTACAATGAGCAGTTCTTC
TRBV28	TRBJ1-3	-	-	CASILGGNGNTIYF	TGTGCCAGCATCCTGGGGGGGAACGGAAACACCATATATTTT
TRBV19	TRBJ1-1	TRBD1	-	CAISQGAYEAFF	TGTGCCATCTCACAGGGGGCCTACGAGGCTTTCTTT
TRBV30	TRBJ1-1	-	few	CAWSASFAGTEAFF	TGTGCCTGGAGCGCCTCCTTTGCGGGCACTGAAGCTTTCTTT
TRBV30	TRBJ1-2	TRBD1	-	CAWSPGGSQGYTF	TGTGCCTGGAGCCCAGGGGGCTCTCAAGGCTACACCTTC